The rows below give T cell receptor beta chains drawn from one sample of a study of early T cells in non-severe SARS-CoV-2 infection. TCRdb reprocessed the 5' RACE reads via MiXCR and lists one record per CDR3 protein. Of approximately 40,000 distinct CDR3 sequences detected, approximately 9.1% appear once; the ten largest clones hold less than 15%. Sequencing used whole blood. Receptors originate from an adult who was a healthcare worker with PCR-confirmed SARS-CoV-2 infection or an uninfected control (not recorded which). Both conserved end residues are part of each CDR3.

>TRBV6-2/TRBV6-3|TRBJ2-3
CASSYNPRGLDTQYF
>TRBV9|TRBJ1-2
CASSVRQGENYGYTF
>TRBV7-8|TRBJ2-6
CASSPSSGGYLSGANVLTF
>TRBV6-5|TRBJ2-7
CAQDRPYEQYF
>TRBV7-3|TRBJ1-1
CASSQGGVGSAFF
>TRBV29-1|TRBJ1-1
CSGGGSGTEAFF
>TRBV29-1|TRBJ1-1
CSVSSGTEAFF
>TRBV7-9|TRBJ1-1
CASSRGTNTEAFF
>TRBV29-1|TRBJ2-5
CSVVWDRGQETQYF
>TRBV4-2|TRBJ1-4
CASSQEWQGLVEKLFF
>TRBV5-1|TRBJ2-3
CASSLEDRVTDTQYF
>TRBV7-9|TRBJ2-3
CASSSTYRRSSSTDTQYF
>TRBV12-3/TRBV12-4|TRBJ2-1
CASSLGSGSYNEQFF
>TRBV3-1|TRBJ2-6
CASSPPGLLSGANVLTF
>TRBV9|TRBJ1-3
CASRRGLSGNTIYF
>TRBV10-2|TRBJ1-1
CASSEGRWDRGKTEAFF